These T cell receptor beta chains were read from a single sample in a study of T cells in Graves' hyperthyroidism and ophthalmopathy. TCRdb analysed the multiplex PCR reads with MiXCR anew, one entry per CDR3 protein. The sample carries around 300,000 distinct CDR3 sequences, more than 11% recorded once. Sample: blood. These receptors were collected from a woman aged 30 to 39 with Graves' hyperthyroidism. Each CDR3 is given with its conserved first and last residue. A D gene is named only where the DNA matches it firmly. Clone sizes are given selectively: once, few, many, or a class where the clone is expanded.

>TRBV10-3|many|NA|TRBJ2-7
CAIGQSVYEQYF
TGTGCCATCGGACAGAGCGTGTACGAGCAGTACTTC
>TRBV6-1|NA|TRBD2|TRBJ2-7
CASSEGPGGLTFYEQYF
TGTGCCAGCAGTGAAGGCCCCGGGGGACTAACTTTCTACGAGCAGTACTTC
>TRBV6-2/TRBV6-3|NA|NA|TRBJ2-7
CASSYGRNGAYEQYF
TGTGCCAGCAGTTACGGGCGGAATGGCGCCTACGAGCAGTACTTC
>TRBV11-2|many|NA|TRBJ2-5
CASRGMETQYF
TGTGCCAGCAGGGGGATGGAGACCCAGTACTTC
>TRBV6-1|many|NA|TRBJ1-5
CASRWGGNQPQHF
TGTGCCAGCAGATGGGGGGGCAATCAGCCCCAGCATTTT
>TRBV11-1|many|TRBD1|TRBJ2-6
CASSFTGAGANVLTF
TGTGCCAGCAGCTTTACAGGGGCCGGGGCCAACGTCCTGACTTTC
>TRBV24-1|few|NA|TRBJ2-2
CATQGTGELFF
TGTGCCACCCAGGGCACCGGGGAGCTGTTTTTT
>TRBV4-3|NA|NA|TRBJ2-1
CASSQETPSRGAASYNEQFF
TGCGCCAGCAGCCAAGAGACCCCGTCGAGGGGCGCCGCTTCTTACAATGAGCAGTTCTTC
>TRBV28|many|NA|TRBJ2-4
CASSDGRRNIQYF
TGTGCCAGCAGTGACGGACGGCGGAACATTCAGTACTTC
>TRBV24-1|NA|NA|TRBJ2-3
CATSDNKFQGSFTDTQYF
TGTGCCACCAGTGACAATAAGTTTCAGGGATCCTTCACAGATACGCAGTATTTT
>TRBV28|many|TRBD1|TRBJ2-1
CASSLARQGAYNEQFF
TGTGCCAGCAGTTTAGCCAGACAGGGGGCCTACAATGAGCAGTTCTTC
>TRBV6-2/TRBV6-3|NA|TRBD2|TRBJ2-1
CASSQGLALKVTRFF
TGTGCCAGCAGTCAGGGACTAGCGCTTAAAGTCACCCGGTTCTTC
>TRBV6-1|many|NA|TRBJ1-3
CASSQVGEISGNTIYF
TGTGCCAGCAGTCAAGTGGGCGAAATCTCTGGAAACACCATATATTTT
>TRBV19|many|NA|TRBJ1-1
CASSIRESGTEAFF
TGTGCCAGTAGTATCCGGGAATCGGGCACTGAAGCTTTCTTT
>TRBV7-2|few|TRBD2|TRBJ2-4
CASSLAAEDIQYF
TGTGCCAGTAGTCTAGCGGCCGAGGACATTCAGTACTTC
>TRBV20-1|few|NA|TRBJ2-1
CSANIAAIGNEQFF
TGCAGTGCTAACATAGCGGCCATCGGCAATGAGCAGTTCTTC
>TRBV28|many|NA|TRBJ1-6
CASSHGLRGDNSPLHF
TGTGCCAGCAGCCACGGGTTGAGGGGCGATAATTCACCCCTCCACTTT
>TRBV4-1|few|TRBD2|TRBJ2-7
CASSQLAGGTYEQYF
TGCGCCAGCAGCCAGCTAGCGGGAGGCACTTACGAGCAGTACTTC
>TRBV20-1|many|TRBD2|TRBJ2-1
CSASKLAGVEQFF
TGCAGTGCTAGTAAGCTAGCGGGAGTTGAGCAGTTCTTC
>TRBV2|many|NA|TRBJ2-1
CASTPAGDEQFF
TGTGCCAGCACCCCAGCCGGGGATGAGCAGTTCTTC
>TRBV2|many|NA|TRBJ2-6
CASSEEGAGANVLTF
TGTGCCAGCAGTGAAGAGGGGGCTGGGGCCAACGTCCTGACTTTC
>TRBV2|many|TRBD1|TRBJ2-1
CASSEGTGSYNEQFF
TGTGCCAGCAGTGAAGGGACAGGATCCTACAATGAGCAGTTCTTC
>TRBV20-1|NA|TRBD2|TRBJ2-5
CSARGFGLAAQETQYF
TGCAGTGCTAGAGGTTTCGGACTAGCGGCTCAAGAGACCCAGTACTTC
>TRBV12-3/TRBV12-4|many|TRBD2|TRBJ2-1
CASSPGLAFEQFF
TGTGCCAGCAGCCCGGGACTAGCGTTTGAGCAGTTCTTC
>TRBV7-9|NA|NA|TRBJ1-3
CASRPPLTGPGDTIYF
TGTGCCAGCAGGCCCCCCCTGACCGGCCCTGGGGACACCATATATTTT
>TRBV20-1|few|TRBD2|TRBJ2-1
CSARELAGGAEQFF
TGCAGTGCTAGAGAACTAGCGGGAGGGGCCGAGCAGTTCTTC
>TRBV30|few|TRBD1|TRBJ1-2
CALDRGNFGYTF
TGTGCCTTGGACAGGGGAAATTTTGGCTACACCTTC
>TRBV25-1|few|NA|TRBJ1-2
CASSGGGPGIYGYTF
TGTGCCAGCAGTGGGGGGGGGCCTGGCATCTATGGCTACACCTTC
>TRBV15|few|NA|TRBJ2-5
CATGDGDKETQYF
TGTGCCACGGGGGACGGCGACAAAGAGACCCAGTACTTC
>TRBV7-8|few|NA|TRBJ1-1
CASTRGDRNTEAFF
TGTGCCAGCACCCGAGGAGATCGGAACACTGAAGCTTTCTTT
>TRBV7-9|few|NA|TRBJ2-5
CASAMGGGMSAETQYF
TGTGCCAGCGCGATGGGGGGCGGGATGTCTGCAGAGACCCAGTACTTC
>TRBV6-1|few|NA|TRBJ1-2
CASREGQWWGYTF
TGTGCCAGCAGAGAGGGACAATGGTGGGGCTACACCTTC
>TRBV9|NA|NA|TRBJ2-3
CASSVGFPDSCTDTQYF
TGTGCCAGCAGCGTTGGTTTCCCGGACTCTTGCACAGATACGCAGTATTTT
>TRBV19|NA|NA|TRBJ1-1
CATQRGQLNTEAFF
TGTGCCACCCAACGGGGTCAGCTGAACACTGAAGCTTTCTTT
>TRBV28|many|NA|TRBJ1-2
CASNKRGEGYGYTF
TGTGCCAGCAACAAAAGGGGTGAGGGCTATGGCTACACCTTC
>TRBV6-1|few|NA|TRBJ2-1
CASGSNNEQFF
TGTGCCAGCGGATCAAACAATGAGCAGTTCTTC
>TRBV20-1|NA|TRBD2|TRBJ2-3
CSAPKGTSVSDTQYF
TGCAGTGCACCGAAAGGGACTAGCGTATCAGATACGCAGTATTTT
>TRBV5-1|many|NA|TRBJ2-2
CASSLESGWAGELFF
TGCGCCAGCAGCTTGGAGTCAGGGTGGGCCGGGGAGCTGTTTTTT
>TRBV14|many|NA|TRBJ1-6
CASSQAISQRDSPLHF
TGTGCCAGCAGCCAAGCCATTTCGCAGCGGGATTCACCCCTCCACTTT
>TRBV19|once|TRBD1|TRBJ2-1
CASTNRGKVNEQFF
TGTGCCAGTACAAACAGGGGCAAGGTCAATGAGCAGTTCTTC
>TRBV4-3|NA|TRBD2|TRBJ2-1
CASSQQGGRAYNEQFF
TGCGCCAGCAGCCAACAGGGCGGGAGGGCCTACAATGAGCAGTTCTTC
>TRBV9|NA|NA|TRBJ2-3
CASSVGFPDSYTDTQYF
TGTGCCAGCAGCGTTGGTTTCCCGGACTCTTACACAGATACGCAGTATTTT
>TRBV7-9|many|NA|TRBJ2-4
CASSSRTDRVKNIQYF
TGTGCCAGCAGCTCTCGGACAGATAGGGTCAAAAACATTCAGTACTTC
>TRBV11-2|many|NA|TRBJ2-7
CASSRHSSYEQYF
TGTGCCAGCAGCCGGCACAGCTCCTACGAGCAGTACTTC
>TRBV7-8|NA|NA|TRBJ2-3
CASSLTQSHTDTQYF
TGTGCCAGCAGCTTAACACAGTCGCACACAGATACGCAGTATTTT
>TRBV24-1|many|NA|TRBJ2-1
CATPTTAVSYEQFF
TGTGCCACCCCAACCACAGCCGTGTCGTATGAGCAGTTCTTC
>TRBV25-1|NA|NA|TRBJ2-1
CASSDYRDVYNEQFF
TGTGCCAGCAGTGACTATCGGGACGTTTACAATGAGCAGTTCTTC
>TRBV7-2|few|TRBD2|TRBJ2-7
CAGSGDYYEQYF
TGTGCCGGCAGCGGGGACTACTACGAGCAGTACTTC
>TRBV12-3/TRBV12-4|many|NA|TRBJ2-5
CASSPLWNGGETQYF
TGTGCCAGCAGCCCCCTCTGGAACGGGGGAGAGACCCAGTACTTC
>TRBV12-3/TRBV12-4|many|TRBD1|TRBJ2-7
CASSSDRDDEQYF
TGTGCCAGCAGTTCCGACAGGGACGACGAGCAGTACTTC
>TRBV5-1|NA|NA|TRBJ2-3
CASSFTAADTQYF
TGCGCCAGCAGCTTTACAGCGGCGGATACGCAGTATTTT
>TRBV20-1|few|TRBD1|TRBJ1-5
CSARFNRGRSNQPQHF
TGCAGTGCTAGGTTCAACAGGGGGCGGAGCAATCAGCCCCAGCATTTT
>TRBV20-1|few|NA|TRBJ2-1
CSASLMTANEQFF
TGCAGTGCTAGCCTTATGACTGCAAATGAGCAGTTCTTC
>TRBV20-1|NA|NA|TRBJ1-1
CSAGPQGGDLEAFF
TGCAGTGCTGGGCCCCAGGGCGGGGACCTTGAAGCTTTCTTT
>TRBV7-6|NA|TRBD2|TRBJ2-7
CASSDVRTSGSYEQYF
TGTGCCAGCAGTGATGTCCGGACTAGCGGCTCCTACGAGCAGTACTTC
>TRBV4-3|NA|TRBD1|TRBJ2-2
CASSQASGQGVTGELFF
TGCGCCAGCAGCCAAGCATCAGGGCAGGGGGTAACCGGGGAGCTGTTTTTT
>TRBV2|many|NA|TRBJ1-1
CASSDSMKKTDLTEAFF
TGTGCCAGCAGTGATTCCATGAAAAAAACCGATCTCACTGAAGCTTTCTTT
>TRBV28|NA|TRBD1|TRBJ2-7
CASSPHGQGYYEQYF
TGTGCCAGCAGTCCGCACGGACAGGGCTACTACGAGCAGTACTTC
>TRBV28|many|TRBD2|TRBJ2-1
CASSIAGSKNEQFF
TGTGCCAGCAGTATAGCGGGATCGAAAAATGAGCAGTTCTTC